Sequencing of this T cell receptor beta chain was carried out in a study of vaccination effects on CD4 cells after COVID-19. A word on this clone: Its antigen is unidentified.

The table came from immunoSEQ multiplex PCR; TCRdb's copy has only in-frame clones and leaves some out. The sample has under 40,000 clones, 73% seen once. The CDR3 spans 18 residues. Antigen-specific CD4+ T cells were expanded (with viral peptide pools) by the ViraFEST assay ahead of sequencing. Around day 10 of culture, CD4+ T cells were separated out. The healthy vaccine recipients, who had no prior SARS-CoV-2 infection, showed negative nucleocapsid antibodies. In culture with 10 IU/ml IL-2 and around 10 ug/ml peptides, PBMC were grown at around 1.8 million per well. The sequence was obtained from a human donor who received a COVID-19 vaccine. The V call is TRBV21-1, the J call TRBJ1-5; the DNA was not compared with TRBD1, the D call given in the table. TRBV21-1 is a pseudogene. This sample comprised CD4+ T cells from PBMCs cultured with HCoV-OC43 spike peptides, obtained before COVID-19 vaccination. Subset noted: HCoV-OC43 spike overlapping peptide pool stimulation. Here the CDR3 reads CASSSNPGDREVHQPQHF. The CDR3 DNA follows: TGTGCCAGCAGCTCAAACCCGGGGGACAGGGAGGTCCATCAGCCCCAGCATTTT.